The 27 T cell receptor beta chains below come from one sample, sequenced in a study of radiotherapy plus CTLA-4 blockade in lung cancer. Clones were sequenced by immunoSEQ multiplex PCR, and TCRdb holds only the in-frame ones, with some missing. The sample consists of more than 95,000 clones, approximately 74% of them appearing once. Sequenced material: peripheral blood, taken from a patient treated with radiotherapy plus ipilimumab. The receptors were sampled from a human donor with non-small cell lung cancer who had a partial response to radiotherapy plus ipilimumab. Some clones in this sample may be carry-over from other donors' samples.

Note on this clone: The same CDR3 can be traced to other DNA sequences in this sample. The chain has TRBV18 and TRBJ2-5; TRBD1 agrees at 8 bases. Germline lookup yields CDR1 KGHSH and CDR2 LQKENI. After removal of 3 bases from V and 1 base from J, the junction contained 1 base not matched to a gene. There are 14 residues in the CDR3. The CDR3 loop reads CASSPGQGQETQYF. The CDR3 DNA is TGTGCCAGCTCACCCGGACAGGGCCAAGAGACCCAGTACTTC.

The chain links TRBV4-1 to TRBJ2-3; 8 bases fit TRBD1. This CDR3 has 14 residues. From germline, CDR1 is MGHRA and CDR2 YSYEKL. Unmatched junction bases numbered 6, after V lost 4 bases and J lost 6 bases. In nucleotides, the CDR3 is TGCGCCAGCAGCCTCCAGGGGGCCAGGGATACGCAGTATTTT. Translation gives CASSLQGARDTQYF.

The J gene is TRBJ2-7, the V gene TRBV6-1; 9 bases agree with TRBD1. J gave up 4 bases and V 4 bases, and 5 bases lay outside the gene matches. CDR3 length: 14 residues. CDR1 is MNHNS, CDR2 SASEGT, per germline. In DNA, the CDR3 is TGTGCCAGCAGTGTTAACAGGGGGCCTTACGAGCAGTACTTC. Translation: CASSVNRGPYEQYF.

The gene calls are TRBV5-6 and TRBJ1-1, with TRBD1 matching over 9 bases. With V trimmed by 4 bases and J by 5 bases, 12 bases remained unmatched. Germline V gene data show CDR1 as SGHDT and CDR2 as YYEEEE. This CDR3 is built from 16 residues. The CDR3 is CASSPGQGIAGTEAFF. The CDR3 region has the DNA TGTGCCAGCAGCCCAGGACAGGGGATAGCGGGGACTGAAGCTTTCTTT.

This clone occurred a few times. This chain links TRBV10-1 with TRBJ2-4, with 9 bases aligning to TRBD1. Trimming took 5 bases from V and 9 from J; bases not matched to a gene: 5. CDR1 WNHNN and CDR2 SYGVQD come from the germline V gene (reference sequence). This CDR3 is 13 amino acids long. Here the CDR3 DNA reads TGCGCCAGCAGTCCCGGGACAGGGACCATTCAGTACTTC. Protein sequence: CASSPGTGTIQYF.

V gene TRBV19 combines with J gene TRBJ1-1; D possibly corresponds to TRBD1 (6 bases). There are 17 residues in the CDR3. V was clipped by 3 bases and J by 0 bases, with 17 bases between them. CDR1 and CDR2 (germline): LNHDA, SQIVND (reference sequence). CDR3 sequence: CASSMGSRTAMNTEAFF. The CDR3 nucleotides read TGTGCCAGTAGTATGGGGAGTCGGACAGCCATGAACACTGAAGCTTTCTTT.

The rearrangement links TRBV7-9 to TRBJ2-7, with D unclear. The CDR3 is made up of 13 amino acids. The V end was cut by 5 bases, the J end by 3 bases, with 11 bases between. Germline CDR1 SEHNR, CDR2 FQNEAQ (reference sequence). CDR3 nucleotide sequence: TGTGCCAGCAGCCAGACCGCAGGCTACGAGCAGTACTTC. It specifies CASSQTAGYEQYF.

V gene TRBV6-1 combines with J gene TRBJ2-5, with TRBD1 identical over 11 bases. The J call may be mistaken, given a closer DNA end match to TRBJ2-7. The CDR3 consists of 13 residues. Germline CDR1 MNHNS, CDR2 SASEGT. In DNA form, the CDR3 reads TGTGCCACGGACCGGGACAGGGGGTTCGAGCAGTACTTC. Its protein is CATDRDRGFEQYF.

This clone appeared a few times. The CDR3 coding sequence is TGTGCCTCCATGGCACTAGCGGGGACCGGGGAGCTGTTTTTT. Encoded protein: CASMALAGTGELFF. The chain recombines TRBV10-3 with TRBJ2-2; 10 nucleotides match TRBD2. The germline V gene has CDR1 ENHRY and CDR2 SYGVKD. V shed 11 bases and J 5 bases; nucleotides not matched to a gene: 8. The CDR3 runs 14 residues.

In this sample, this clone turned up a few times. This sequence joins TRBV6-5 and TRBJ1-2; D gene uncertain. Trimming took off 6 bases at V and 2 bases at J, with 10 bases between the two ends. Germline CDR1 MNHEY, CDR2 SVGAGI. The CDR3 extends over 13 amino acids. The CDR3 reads CASSAQANYGYTF. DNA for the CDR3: TGTGCCAGCAGCGCCCAGGCCAACTATGGCTACACCTTC.

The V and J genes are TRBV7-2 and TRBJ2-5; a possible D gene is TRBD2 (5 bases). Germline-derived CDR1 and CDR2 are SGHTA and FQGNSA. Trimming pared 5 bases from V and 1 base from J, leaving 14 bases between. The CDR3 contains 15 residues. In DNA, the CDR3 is TGTGCCAGCAGCCCCCCTCGGAGGTTCCAAGAGACCCAGTACTTC. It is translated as CASSPPRRFQETQYF.

The DNA for the CDR3 is TGTGCCACCAGCAGAGATGCGGGGGGGGTAGATACGCAGTATTTT. It is translated as CATSRDAGGVDTQYF. The chain uses TRBV15 and TRBJ2-3, with 9 bases matching TRBD2. CDR1 is LNHNV and CDR2 is YYDKDF in the germline V gene (reference sequence). V shed 0 bases, J shed 5 bases, and the junction held 3 bases outside the gene matches. This CDR3 spans 15 amino acids.

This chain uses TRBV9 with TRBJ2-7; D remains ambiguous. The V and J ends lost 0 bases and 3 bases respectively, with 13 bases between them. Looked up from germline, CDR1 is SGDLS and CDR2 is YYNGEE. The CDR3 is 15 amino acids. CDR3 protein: CASSVDPVSYYEQYF. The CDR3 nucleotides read TGTGCCAGCAGCGTAGATCCGGTATCCTACTACGAGCAGTACTTC. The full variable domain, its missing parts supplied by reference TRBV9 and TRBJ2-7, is DSGVTQTPKHLITATGQRVTLRCSPRSGDLSVYWYQQSLDQGLQFLIQYYNGEERAKGNILERFSAQQFPDLHSELNLSSLELGDSALYFCASSVDPVSYYEQYFGPGTRLTVT.

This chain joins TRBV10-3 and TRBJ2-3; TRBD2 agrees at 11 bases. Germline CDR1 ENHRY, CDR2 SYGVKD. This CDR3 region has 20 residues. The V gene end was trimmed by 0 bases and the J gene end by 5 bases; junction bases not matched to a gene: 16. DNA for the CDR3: TGTGCCATCAGTGAGTCTTCCGGGACTAGCGGCCCCAGACTGAGAGATACGCAGTATTTT. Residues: CAISESSGTSGPRLRDTQYF.

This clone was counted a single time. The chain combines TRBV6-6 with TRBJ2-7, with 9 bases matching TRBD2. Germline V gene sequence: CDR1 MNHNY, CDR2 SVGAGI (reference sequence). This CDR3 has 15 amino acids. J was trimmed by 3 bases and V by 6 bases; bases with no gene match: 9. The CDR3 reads CASRIERGARYEQYF. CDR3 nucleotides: TGTGCCAGCAGAATTGAGCGGGGGGCGCGCTACGAGCAGTACTTC.

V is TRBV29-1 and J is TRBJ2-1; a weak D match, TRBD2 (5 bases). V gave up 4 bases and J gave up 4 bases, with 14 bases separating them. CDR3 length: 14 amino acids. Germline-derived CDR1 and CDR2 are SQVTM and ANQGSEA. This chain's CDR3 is CSVGARGRYNEQFF. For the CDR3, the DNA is TGCAGCGTTGGGGCACGAGGGCGATACAATGAGCAGTTCTTC.

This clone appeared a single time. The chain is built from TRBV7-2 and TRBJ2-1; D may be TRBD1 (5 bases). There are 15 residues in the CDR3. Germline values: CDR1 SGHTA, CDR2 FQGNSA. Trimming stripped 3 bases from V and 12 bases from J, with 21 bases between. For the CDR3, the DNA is TGTGCCAGCAGCTTCTCCTTCCAAGGGGCGGTGGGGCAGTTCTTC. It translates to CASSFSFQGAVGQFF.

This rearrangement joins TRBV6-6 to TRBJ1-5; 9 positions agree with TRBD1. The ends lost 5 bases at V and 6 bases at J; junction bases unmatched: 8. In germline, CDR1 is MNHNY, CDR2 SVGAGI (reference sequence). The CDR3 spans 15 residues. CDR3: CASSIFDRGFQPQHF. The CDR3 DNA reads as TGTGCCAGCAGTATATTCGACAGGGGGTTTCAGCCCCAGCATTTT.

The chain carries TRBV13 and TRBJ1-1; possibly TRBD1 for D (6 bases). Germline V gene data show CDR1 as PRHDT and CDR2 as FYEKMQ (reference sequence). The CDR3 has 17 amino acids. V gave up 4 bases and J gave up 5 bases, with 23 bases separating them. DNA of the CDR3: TGTGCCAGCAGCTCGCCAGGGGAATTAAACCCGGCGACTGAAGCTTTCTTT. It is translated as CASSSPGELNPATEAFF. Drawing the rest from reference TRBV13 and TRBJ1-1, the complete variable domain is AAGVIQSPRHLIKEKRETATLKCYPIPRHDTVYWYQQGPGQDPQFLISFYEKMQSDKGSIPDRFSAQQFSDYHSELNMSSLELGDSALYFCASSSPGELNPATEAFFGQGTRLTVV.

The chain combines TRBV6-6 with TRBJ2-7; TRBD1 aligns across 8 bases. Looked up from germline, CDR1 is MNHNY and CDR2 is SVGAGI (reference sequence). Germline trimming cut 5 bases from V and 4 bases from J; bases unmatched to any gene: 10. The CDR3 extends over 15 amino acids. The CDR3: CASSHLDRDLYEQYF. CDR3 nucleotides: TGTGCCAGCAGTCACCTGGACAGGGACTTATACGAGCAGTACTTC.

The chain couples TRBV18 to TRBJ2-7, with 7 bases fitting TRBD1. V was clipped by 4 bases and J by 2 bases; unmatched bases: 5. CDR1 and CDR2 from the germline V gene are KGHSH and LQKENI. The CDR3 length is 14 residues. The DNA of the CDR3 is TGTGCCAGCTCACGAGACAGGGATCCCTACGAGCAGTACTTC. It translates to CASSRDRDPYEQYF.

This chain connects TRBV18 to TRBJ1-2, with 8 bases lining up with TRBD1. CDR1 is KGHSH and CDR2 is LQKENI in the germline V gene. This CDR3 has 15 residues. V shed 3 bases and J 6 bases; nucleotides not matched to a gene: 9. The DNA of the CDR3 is TGTGCCAGCTCACCCTCGACAGGGGACGCAAATGGCTACACCTTC. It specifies CASSPSTGDANGYTF.

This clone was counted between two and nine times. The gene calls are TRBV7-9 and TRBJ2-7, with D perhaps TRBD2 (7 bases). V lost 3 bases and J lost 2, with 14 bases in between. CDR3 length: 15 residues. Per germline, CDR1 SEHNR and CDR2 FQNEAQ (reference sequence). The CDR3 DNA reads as TGTGCCAGCAGCTTCCCCCCGGGGGGCCCCTACGAGCAGTACTTC. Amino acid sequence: CASSFPPGGPYEQYF.

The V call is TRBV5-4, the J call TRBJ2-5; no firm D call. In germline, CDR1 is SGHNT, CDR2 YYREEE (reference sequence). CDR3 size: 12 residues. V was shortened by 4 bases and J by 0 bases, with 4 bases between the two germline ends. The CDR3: CASSRDQETQYF. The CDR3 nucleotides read TGTGCCAGCAGCCGGGACCAAGAGACCCAGTACTTC. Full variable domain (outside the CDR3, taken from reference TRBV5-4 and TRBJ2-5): ETGVTQSPTHLIKTRGQQVTLRCSSQSGHNTVSWYQQALGQGPQFIFQYYREEENGRGNFPPRFSGLQFPNYSSELNVNALELDDSALYLCASSRDQETQYFGPGTRLLVL.

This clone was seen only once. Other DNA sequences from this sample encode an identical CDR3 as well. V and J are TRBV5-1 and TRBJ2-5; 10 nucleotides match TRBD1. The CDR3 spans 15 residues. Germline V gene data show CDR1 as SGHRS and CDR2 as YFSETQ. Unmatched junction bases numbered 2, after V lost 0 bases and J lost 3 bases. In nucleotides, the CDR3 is TGCGCCAGCAGCTTGGCAGGGACAGGGGAAGAGACCCAGTACTTC. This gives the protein CASSLAGTGEETQYF.

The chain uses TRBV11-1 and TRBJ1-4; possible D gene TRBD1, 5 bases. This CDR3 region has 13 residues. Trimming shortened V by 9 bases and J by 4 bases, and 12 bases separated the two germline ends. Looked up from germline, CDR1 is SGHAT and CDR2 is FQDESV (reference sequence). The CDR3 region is CASRGGDNEKLFF. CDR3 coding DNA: TGTGCCAGTAGAGGAGGGGATAATGAAAAACTGTTTTTT.

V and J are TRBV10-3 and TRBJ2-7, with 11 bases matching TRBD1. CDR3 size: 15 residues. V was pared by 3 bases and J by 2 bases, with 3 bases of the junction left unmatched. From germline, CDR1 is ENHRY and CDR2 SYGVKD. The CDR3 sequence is CAISEGDRGTYEQYF. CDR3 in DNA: TGTGCCATCAGTGAAGGGGACAGGGGGACCTACGAGCAGTACTTC.